A selection of T cell receptor beta chains follows, all from one sample in a study of OX40 agonist ivuxolimab in advanced cancers. Sequenced by immunoSEQ multiplex PCR; TCRdb stores in-frame clones only, minus some. Of 35,000 to 45,000 clones detected, 60% to 85% appear once; the ten largest clones hold 7.5% to 10%. The input for sequencing was CD4+ or CD8+ T cells sorted from blood, taken in a trial of the OX40 agonist ivuxolimab. The receptors were sampled from an adult with an advanced solid tumor such as melanoma, head and neck, liver or kidney cancer. The CDR3 runs from the conserved cysteine through the conserved F or W. Clone sizes are given selectively: once, few, many, or a class where the clone is expanded.

V gene	clone size	J gene	CDR3 protein
TRBV5-4	NA	TRBJ2-7	CASRGGAGANEQYF
TRBV5-1	NA	TRBJ2-3	CASKGGGTDTQYF
TRBV7-2	NA	TRBJ2-7	CASSLRQIPYEQYF
TRBV5-5	NA	TRBJ2-3	CASSAGLAGGDTDTQYF
TRBV19	NA	TRBJ2-1	CASSIVSYSLGPNEQFF
TRBV7-3	NA	TRBJ2-5	CASSLTGGGTQYF
TRBV11-2	NA	TRBJ2-3	CATSPSGDTQYF
TRBV6-1	NA	TRBJ1-5	CASSEWKYQPQHF
TRBV7-9	NA	TRBJ2-5	CASSVGTAPWEETQYF
TRBV2	few	TRBJ1-1	CASNTGENTEAFF
TRBV5-4	NA	TRBJ2-3	CASSLGLASTDTQYF
TRBV12-5	few	TRBJ2-7	CASALDAGEQYF
TRBV5-5	NA	TRBJ2-7	CASSFYVGEQYF
TRBV28	NA	TRBJ1-3	CASSAAGQGKISGNTIYF
TRBV7-9	NA	TRBJ2-7	CASSPLAGAAYEQYF
TRBV5-5	NA	TRBJ2-2	CASSFRAPGELFF
TRBV5-4	NA	TRBJ2-2	CASSSGGAAGELFF
TRBV13	NA	TRBJ2-7	CASSRYRERGDEQYF